Presented here are 24 T cell receptor beta chains from one specimen sequenced in a study of blood T cell repertoires in COVID-19. Using immunoSEQ multiplex PCR, the repertoire was profiled, and TCRdb retains in-frame clones only, with some absent. The table lists 150,000 to 200,000 clones, around 90% of them singletons. Input material: peripheral blood. The origin of the receptors is a man in his forties or fifties with active or convalescent COVID-19.

CDR3 in amino acids: CASSDRTGGAYGYTF. The CDR3 DNA reads as TGTGCCAGCAGCGACAGAACAGGGGGCGCTTATGGCTACACCTTC. This chain joins TRBV7-2 and TRBJ1-2; 9 bases are a match to TRBD1. This CDR3 spans 15 amino acids. Germline V gene data show CDR1 as SGHTA and CDR2 as FQGNSA. V shed 5 bases, J shed 5 bases, and the junction held 9 bases outside the gene matches.

This clone was counted between two and nine times. The V and J genes are TRBV11-2 and TRBJ1-1, with no clear D. Looked up from germline, CDR1 is SGHAT and CDR2 is FQNNGV. The CDR3 has 16 residues. The ends were cut back, 4 bases at V and 1 base at J, with 16 bases in the middle. CDR3 amino acids: CASSSLRASSNTEAFF. The CDR3 DNA reads as TGTGCCAGCAGCTCCCTCCGAGCCTCCTCGAACACTGAAGCTTTCTTT.

The V and J genes are TRBV7-6 and TRBJ2-3; 7 bases match TRBD2. This CDR3 is built from 16 residues. The V gene's germline CDR1 is SGHVS and CDR2 FNYEAQ. J was trimmed by 4 bases and V by 1 base; bases with no gene match: 8. The CDR3 spells CASSLVARGVADTQYF. Written as DNA, the CDR3 is TGTGCCAGCAGCTTAGTAGCCCGGGGGGTCGCAGATACGCAGTATTTT. Based on the CDR3 plus reference TRBV7-6 and TRBJ2-3, the full variable domain is GAGVSQSPRYKVTKRGQDVALRCDPISGHVSLYWYRQALGQGPEFLTYFNYEAQQDKSGLPNDRFSAERPEGSISTLTIQRTEQRDSAMYRCASSLVARGVADTQYFGPGTRLTVL.

The chain couples TRBV5-1 to TRBJ2-1; TRBD2 matches at 16 bases. This CDR3 is built from 18 residues. Germline V gene data show CDR1 as SGHRS and CDR2 as YFSETQ. The V and J ends lost 2 bases and 4 bases, in that order; junction bases with no gene match: 6. CDR3 region: CASSFGGLAGGTYNEQFF. The CDR3 DNA sequence: TGCGCCAGCAGCTTTGGGGGACTAGCGGGAGGGACGTACAATGAGCAGTTCTTC.

The gene calls are TRBV7-8 and TRBJ1-2; D call uncertain. Per germline, CDR1 SGHVS and CDR2 FQNEAQ. Trimming took off 1 base at V and 13 bases at J, with 19 bases between the two ends. The CDR3 loop spans 14 amino acids. The CDR3 sequence: CASSLDRTEETGTF. The CDR3 nucleotides read TGTGCCAGCAGCTTAGACCGGACGGAGGAGACGGGCACCTTC.

The chain links TRBV9 to TRBJ2-3; 9 positions agree with TRBD2. In germline, CDR1 is SGDLS, CDR2 YYNGEE. J was trimmed by 5 bases and V by 6 bases; bases with no gene match: 7. CDR3 length: 14 amino acids. The CDR3 region is CASNPSGVVDTQYF. Written as DNA, the CDR3 is TGTGCCAGCAATCCTAGCGGGGTAGTAGATACGCAGTATTTT.

The chain combines TRBV19 with TRBJ2-5; 11 bases align to TRBD2. The J call may be wrong; the DNA end is better matched by TRBJ2-7. The CDR3 is 16 amino acids. CDR1 and CDR2 (germline): LNHDA, SQIVND (reference sequence). The CDR3 spells CASSTPSGRHSYEQYF. In DNA form, the CDR3 reads TGTGCCAGTAGTACCCCTAGCGGGAGGCACTCCTACGAGCAGTACTTC.

Here the CDR3 reads CASSLRDRGLRSYTF. The CDR3 DNA sequence: TGCGCCAGCAGCTTGCGGGACAGGGGACTAAGGAGCTACACCTTC. This sequence joins TRBV5-1 and TRBJ1-2; TRBD1 matches at 10 bases. The length of the CDR3 is 15 residues. After removal of 1 base from V and 9 bases from J, the junction contained 9 bases not matched to a gene. Germline CDR1 reads SGHRS; CDR2 reads YFSETQ.

This clone was detected once. The rearrangement uses TRBV4-2 and TRBJ2-1; TRBD2 matches at 9 bases. The CDR3 has 15 amino acids. The V gene end was trimmed by 5 bases and the J gene end by 7 bases; junction bases not matched to a gene: 9. The germline V gene encodes CDR1 LGHNA and CDR2 YNFKEQ. The CDR3 nucleotides are TGTGCCAGCAGCATTAGCGGGAGCCTTGGGAATGAGCAGTTCTTC. This sequence encodes CASSISGSLGNEQFF.

This chain links TRBV27 with TRBJ1-6; D is perhaps TRBD1 (5 bases). Trimming cost V 6 bases and J 1 base, with 13 bases left between them. The CDR3 is 16 amino acids. Germline CDR1 MNHEY, CDR2 SMNVEV (reference sequence). This CDR3 reads CASRIRGGSYNSPLHF. CDR3 DNA: TGTGCCAGCAGGATTCGGGGGGGGTCCTATAATTCACCCCTCCACTTT.

The table lists this clone with a count of one. This chain uses TRBV7-2 with TRBJ2-5; TRBD2 agrees at 14 bases. V shed 5 bases, J shed 7 bases, and the junction held 12 bases outside the gene matches. Germline CDR1 SGHTA, CDR2 FQGNSA. This CDR3 region has 17 residues. The CDR3 sequence is CASSIPTSGRGAVTQYF. For the CDR3, the DNA is TGTGCCAGCAGCATACCGACTAGCGGGAGGGGGGCAGTGACCCAGTACTTC.

This clone was found a few times. This chain uses TRBV18 with TRBJ2-2, with D perhaps TRBD1 (5 bases). Germline-derived CDR1 and CDR2 are KGHSH and LQKENI. The CDR3 is 15 residues long. V gave up 0 bases and J gave up 4 bases, with 9 bases separating them. DNA for the CDR3: TGTGCCAGCTCACCACCTGACGACAGCACCGGGGAGCTGTTTTTT. Its protein is CASSPPDDSTGELFF.

V gene TRBV5-4 combines with J gene TRBJ2-7; 7 bases match TRBD1. The CDR3 sequence is 15 residues long. Germline values: CDR1 SGHNT, CDR2 YYREEE (reference sequence). V lost 4 bases and J lost 0; bases outside the gene matches: 7. The CDR3 here is CASSQGQESSYEQYF. CDR3 nucleotide sequence: TGTGCCAGCAGCCAAGGACAGGAGAGCTCCTACGAGCAGTACTTC.

This clone was seen just once. The V call is TRBV19, the J call TRBJ1-2, with 8 bases fitting TRBD1. In germline, CDR1 is LNHDA, CDR2 SQIVND (reference sequence). The CDR3 length is 15 residues. Trimming cost V 5 bases and J 3 bases; bases outside gene matches: 8. The CDR3 sequence is CASSLRDRRDYGYTF. The CDR3 DNA reads TGTGCCAGTAGTCTTCGGGACAGGAGGGACTATGGCTACACCTTC.

This CDR3 reads CASSRTGVITGELFF. The CDR3 DNA is TGTGCCAGCAGCCGGACAGGGGTTATCACCGGGGAGCTGTTTTTT. This chain connects TRBV5-4 to TRBJ2-2; TRBD1 aligns across 9 bases. This CDR3 comprises 15 residues. Germline loops: CDR1 SGHNT, CDR2 YYREEE (reference sequence). The V gene end was trimmed by 4 bases and the J gene end by 4 bases; junction bases not matched to a gene: 5.

This clone was detected a few times. This chain links TRBV11-2 with TRBJ2-3; D not resolved. Per the germline V gene, CDR1 is SGHAT and CDR2 is FQNNGV. CDR3 length equals 18 residues. V was pared by 4 bases and J by 0 bases, with 20 bases between. The CDR3 DNA sequence: TGTGCCAGCAGCTCACCCCTGGGCCGTCTCGCTAGCACAGATACGCAGTATTTT. It is translated as CASSSPLGRLASTDTQYF.

The chain has TRBV5-4 and TRBJ1-3, with D hard to call. The CDR3 runs to 15 residues. Germline values: CDR1 SGHNT, CDR2 YYREEE (reference sequence). Between the trimmed V and J ends, which lost 0 bases and 2 bases, there was a span of 9 bases. CDR3 region: CASSLDPGTGNTIYF. The CDR3, as DNA: TGTGCCAGCAGCTTGGATCCAGGAACTGGAAACACCATATATTTT.

This rearrangement joins TRBV5-4 to TRBJ1-4; D is uncertain. The CDR3 is 16 residues long. Germline V gives CDR1 SGHNT, CDR2 YYREEE (reference sequence). V lost 4 bases and J lost 8, with 21 bases in between. The CDR3 region has the DNA TGTGCCAGCAGCCCGACCTCTGGCGGACTGGGGGAAAAACTGTTTTTT. Translating it yields CASSPTSGGLGEKLFF.

The genes are TRBV3-1 (or the pseudogene TRBV3-2) and TRBJ2-1; tentative D call: TRBD2 (6 bases). This CDR3 is 18 amino acids long. The V gene lost 0 bases and the J gene lost 9 bases, with 24 bases spanning the gap. The germline gives CDR1 LGHDT, CDR2 YNNKEL (reference sequence). Here the CDR3 reads CASSQDPPAGPLFGEQFF. CDR3 sequence (DNA): TGTGCCAGCAGCCAAGACCCCCCGGCGGGGCCCCTATTCGGTGAGCAGTTCTTC.

The chain joins TRBV5-1 to TRBJ2-3; possible D gene TRBD1, 6 bases. V shed 6 bases and J shed 0 bases, with 11 bases lying between them. This CDR3 is 14 amino acids long. The germline CDR1 and CDR2 sequences are SGHRS and YFSETQ. This CDR3 is CASTLQGSTDTQYF. DNA of the CDR3: TGCGCCAGCACGCTACAGGGTAGCACAGATACGCAGTATTTT.

The chain recombines TRBV28 with TRBJ1-6, with TRBD1 matching 8 bases. Germline lookup yields CDR1 MDHEN and CDR2 SYDVKM. This CDR3 has 15 amino acids. J was trimmed by 7 bases and V by 5 bases; bases with no gene match: 7. As DNA, the CDR3 is TGTGCCAGCAGTCTAACAGGGGGACGGAATTCACCCCTCCACTTT. Its protein product is CASSLTGGRNSPLHF.

This chain connects TRBV6-5 to TRBJ2-1, with TRBD2 identical over 9 bases. Germline lookup yields CDR1 MNHEY and CDR2 SVGAGI. V lost 7 bases, J lost 4 bases, and 8 bases stayed unmatched. This CDR3 is built from 15 residues. The CDR3 reads CASNDGGGAYNEQFF. For the CDR3, the DNA is TGTGCCAGCAACGATGGCGGGGGGGCATACAATGAGCAGTTCTTC.

V gene TRBV19 combines with J gene TRBJ1-4; the D gene is possibly TRBD1 (5 bases). This CDR3 is built from 15 residues. V was shortened by 5 bases and J by 4 bases, with 14 bases between the two germline ends. CDR1 is LNHDA and CDR2 is SQIVND in the germline V gene (reference sequence). CDR3 in amino acids: CASSVVTGVNEKLFF. In nucleotides, the CDR3 is TGTGCCAGTAGTGTAGTTACAGGAGTTAATGAAAAACTGTTTTTT.

V and J are TRBV6-6 and TRBJ1-2; 9 nucleotides match TRBD1. From germline, CDR1 is MNHNY and CDR2 SVGAGI (reference sequence). The CDR3 loop spans 14 amino acids. V lost 7 bases to trimming and J lost 6 bases; unmatched junction nucleotides: 9. DNA of the CDR3: TGTGCCAGCAAAACCACAGGGGGCAACCATGGCTACACCTTC. Translation: CASKTTGGNHGYTF.